These 30 T cell receptor beta chains came from one sample sequenced in a study of Graves' ophthalmopathy and Graves' hyperthyroidism. Amplified material comprised TCR beta CDR3 regions derived from RNA transcripts. The workflow started with a first-round RT-PCR run with HTBI primers and then moved on to a second-round multiplex PCR. TCRdb reanalysed the multiplex PCR reads using MiXCR and keeps one entry per CDR3 protein. Among more than 550,000 distinct CDR3 sequences listed, about two fifths were seen once. Input material: peripheral blood. The receptor source for this set is an adult man with Graves' ophthalmopathy.

This sequence joins TRBV7-9 and TRBJ2-6; D possibly corresponds to TRBD2 (7 bases). V lost 5 bases to trimming and J lost 2 bases, with 13 bases between them. Looked up from germline, CDR1 is SEHNR and CDR2 is FQNEAQ (reference sequence). This CDR3 is 16 amino acids long. The CDR3 bases are TGTGCCAGCAGCCCCGCGGGGGCGGCTGGGGCCAACGTCCTGACTTTC. As protein: CASSPAGAAGANVLTF.

The chain is built from TRBV5-1 and TRBJ2-3, with D perhaps being TRBD1 or TRBD2 (5 bases each). CDR1 is SGHRS, CDR2 YFSETQ, per germline. V lost 4 bases and J lost 2, with 8 bases in between. This CDR3 region has 13 residues. The CDR3 DNA is TGCGCCAGCAGCGAGGGGAACACAGATACGCAGTATTTT. This sequence encodes CASSEGNTDTQYF. Combining the CDR3 with reference TRBV5-1 and TRBJ2-3 gives the whole variable domain KAGVTQTPRYLIKTRGQQVTLSCSPISGHRSVSWYQQTPGQGLQFLFEYFSETQRNKGNFPGRFSGRQFSNSRSEMNVSTLELGDSALYLCASSEGNTDTQYFGPGTRLTVL.

The chain uses TRBV2 and TRBJ1-6, with D tentatively TRBD1 (6 bases). Germline CDR1 SNHLY, CDR2 FYNNEI. The ends were cut back, 6 bases at V and 9 bases at J, with 18 bases in the middle. This CDR3 has 15 residues. This chain's CDR3 is CASSGRQAGSSPLHF. In DNA, the CDR3 is TGTGCCAGCAGCGGGCGACAGGCAGGGAGTTCACCCCTCCACTTT.

This clonotype was detected many times. The rearrangement joins TRBV7-2 to TRBJ1-3; D is uncertain. Trimming shortened V by 1 base and J by 2 bases, and 9 bases separated the two germline ends. This CDR3 is 15 amino acids long. CDR1 SGHTA and CDR2 FQGNSA come from the germline V gene. CDR3 nucleotide sequence: TGTGCCAGCAGCTTAGACGAAGGCCCTGGAAACACCATATATTTT. Protein product: CASSLDEGPGNTIYF.

This chain links TRBV29-1 with TRBJ1-4; D remains ambiguous. This CDR3 comprises 15 residues. Germline CDR1 reads SQVTM; CDR2 reads ANQGSEA. V was trimmed by 3 bases and J by 5 bases, leaving 16 bases between them. The CDR3 loop is CSVDDYGSYNEKLFF. The CDR3 DNA is TGCAGCGTTGATGACTACGGCTCCTACAATGAAAAACTGTTTTTT.

CDR3 residues: CASSDRDRGGHEQYF. The CDR3 DNA sequence: TGCGCCAGCAGCGACCGGGACAGGGGAGGTCACGAGCAGTACTTC. This chain joins TRBV4-1 and TRBJ2-7; 10 nucleotides line up with TRBD1. CDR3 length: 15 amino acids. V lost 5 bases and J lost 5; bases outside the gene matches: 9. Germline V gene sequence: CDR1 MGHRA, CDR2 YSYEKL.

This clonotype was recorded at least ten times. The rearrangement links TRBV10-3 to TRBJ2-5, with D tentatively TRBD2 (5 bases). The CDR3 consists of 14 residues. V was clipped by 6 bases and J by 5 bases, with 16 bases between them. Germline V gives CDR1 ENHRY, CDR2 SYGVKD. Here the CDR3 DNA reads TGTGCCATCAGCCTTATAGAGGGTGAGGAGACCCAGTACTTC. Translating gives CAISLIEGEETQYF.

In this sample, this clonotype turned up many times. The chain combines TRBV6-5 with TRBJ1-1; 9 nucleotides match TRBD1. CDR1 MNHEY and CDR2 SVGAGI come from the germline V gene. The junction had 7 bases not matched to a gene; V was cut back by 1 base and J by 1 base. The CDR3 has 17 amino acids. This CDR3 is CASSYLGTGSTNTEAFF. CDR3 coding DNA: TGTGCCAGCAGTTACTTGGGGACAGGGAGTACGAACACTGAAGCTTTCTTT.

This clonotype was counted ten times or more. This sequence joins TRBV7-8 and TRBJ2-7; D gene unclear. V was cut by 1 base and J by 4 bases, with 5 bases left in between. The CDR3 runs 12 residues. Germline V gene lookup returns CDR1 SGHVS and CDR2 FQNEAQ. CDR3 in amino acids: CASSLVEYEQYF. The DNA for the CDR3 is TGTGCCAGCAGCTTAGTCGAATACGAGCAGTACTTC. Full variable domain (outside the CDR3, taken from reference TRBV7-8 and TRBJ2-7): GAGVSQSPRYKVAKRGQDVALRCDPISGHVSLFWYQQALGQGPEFLTYFQNEAQLDKSGLPSDRFFAERPEGSVSTLKIQRTQQEDSAVYLCASSLVEYEQYFGPGTRLTVT.

About this clonotype: One end of the junction does not line up with germline, which may come from a read error. This chain connects TRBV10-3 to TRBJ2-2, with 10 bases fitting TRBD2. Per germline, CDR1 ENHRY and CDR2 SYGVKD. CDR3 length: 15 amino acids. The CDR3 protein is CASSYTSGTAGELFF. For the CDR3, the DNA is TGTGCCAGCAGTTATACTAGCGGGACCGCCGGGGAGCTGTTTTTT.

The sample holds many counts of this clonotype. The chain couples TRBV12-3 or TRBV12-4 to TRBJ1-3; TRBD1 agrees at 7 bases. Trimming at V came to 2 bases and at J to 4 bases, leaving 5 bases not matched to a gene. This CDR3 contains 15 residues. The CDR3 here is CASSLRDSRGNTIYF. Written as DNA, the CDR3 is TGTGCCAGCAGTTTACGGGACAGCAGGGGAAACACCATATATTTT.

The V and J genes are TRBV2 and TRBJ2-6; 9 positions match TRBD1. The germline gives CDR1 SNHLY, CDR2 FYNNEI. Trimming removed 6 bases from V and 0 bases from J; junction bases left unmatched: 9. The CDR3 runs 18 residues. The CDR3 region is CASRVTGGFSSGANVLTF. The CDR3 coding sequence is TGTGCCAGCAGGGTGACAGGGGGATTTTCCTCTGGGGCCAACGTCCTGACTTTC.

This clonotype was found many times. The chain uses TRBV24-1 and TRBJ2-5; perhaps TRBD1 as D (5 bases). V was cut by 7 bases and J by 5 bases, with 10 bases left in between. Germline V lookup: CDR1 KGHDR, CDR2 SFDVKD. This CDR3 comprises 12 residues. In DNA, the CDR3 is TGTGCCACCAGAGGGGCAGGGGAGACCCAGTACTTC. Its protein product is CATRGAGETQYF.

Worth noting for this clonotype: A clone one base away is much larger, so this may be a read error. This chain links TRBV9 with TRBJ2-7; 13 nucleotides match TRBD2. The junction had 5 bases not matched to a gene; V was cut back by 2 bases and J by 3 bases. Per germline, CDR1 SGDLS and CDR2 YYNGEE. This CDR3 spans 16 amino acids. The CDR3 loop reads CASSVRTSGRVYEQYF. The CDR3, as DNA: TGTGCCAGCAGCGTCCGGACTAGCGGGAGAGTCTACGAGCAGTACTTC.

This clonotype was seen ten or more times. CDR3 sequence (DNA): TGTGCCAGCAGCAAACGGACAGGGAACAATCAGCCCCAGCATTTT. Translating it yields CASSKRTGNNQPQHF. The chain has TRBV7-6 and TRBJ1-5, with TRBD1 matching over 8 bases. CDR1 SGHVS and CDR2 FNYEAQ come from the germline V gene. With 5 bases clipped from V and 3 bases from J, the junction kept 6 bases outside the gene matches. The CDR3 consists of 15 residues. Full variable domain (remainder filled in from reference TRBV7-6 and TRBJ1-5): GAGVSQSPRYKVTKRGQDVALRCDPISGHVSLYWYRQALGQGPEFLTYFNYEAQQDKSGLPNDRFSAERPEGSISTLTIQRTEQRDSAMYRCASSKRTGNNQPQHFGDGTRLSIL.

There are many counts of this clonotype. The rearrangement uses TRBV10-3 and TRBJ1-2, with 8 positions matching TRBD1. V shed 2 bases, J shed 5 bases, and the junction held 1 base outside the gene matches. Germline CDR1 ENHRY, CDR2 SYGVKD. The CDR3 length is 13 residues. The CDR3 bases are TGTGCCATCAGTGAGGACAGGGGTTATGGCTACACCTTC. Its translation is CAISEDRGYGYTF.

The chain recombines TRBV12-3 or TRBV12-4 with TRBJ2-5; possible D gene TRBD1, 5 bases. There are 10 residues in the CDR3. The V and J ends lost 5 bases and 10 bases respectively, with 8 bases between them. The CDR3 protein is CASSQQGQYF. In DNA form, the CDR3 reads TGTGCCAGCAGTCAGCAGGGCCAGTACTTC.

This chain connects TRBV4-2 to TRBJ2-7, with 9 bases identical to TRBD2. The CDR3 consists of 17 residues. The V gene's germline CDR1 is LGHNA and CDR2 YNFKEQ. The V and J ends lost 0 bases and 3 bases, in that order; junction bases with no gene match: 9. CDR3 bases: TGTGCCAGCAGCCAAGATAGGGGTAGCGGGGGAAACTACGAGCAGTACTTC. This encodes CASSQDRGSGGNYEQYF.

V is TRBV10-3 and J is TRBJ2-5, with D uncertain. The CDR3 runs 15 residues. Per the germline V gene, CDR1 is ENHRY and CDR2 is SYGVKD. V dropped 8 bases and J dropped 7 bases, with 23 bases sitting between them. The DNA for the CDR3 is TGTGCCATCGGAGACCCAGACCCACACCCAACGACCCAGTACTTC. Protein sequence: CAIGDPDPHPTTQYF.

This clonotype showed up just once. V gene TRBV7-8 combines with J gene TRBJ1-1, with unresolved D. The CDR3 has 15 residues. Germline CDR1 SGHVS, CDR2 FQNEAQ. The ends were cut back, 5 bases at V and 2 bases at J, with 15 bases in the middle. The DNA of the CDR3 is TGTGCCAGCAGCCAAAGGGTGGGAGCAAACACTGAAGCTTTCTTT. Protein: CASSQRVGANTEAFF.

This clonotype was counted a few times. The rearrangement uses TRBV7-9 and TRBJ2-7; perhaps TRBD2 as D (6 bases). Germline V gene sequence: CDR1 SEHNR, CDR2 FQNEAQ (reference sequence). The CDR3 is made up of 12 amino acids. V lost 11 bases, J lost 5 bases, and 16 bases lay in between. The DNA of the CDR3 is TGTGCCTGGGGGAGGAATCTCAACGAGCAGTACTTC. Amino acids: CAWGRNLNEQYF.

The rearrangement joins TRBV29-1 to TRBJ1-2, with D unclear. Trimming removed 7 bases from V and 10 bases from J, with 7 bases in between. The length of the CDR3 is 8 residues. From germline, CDR1 is SQVTM and CDR2 ANQGSEA. The CDR3 nucleotides are TGCAGCGATTGTGACTACACCTTC. Amino acid sequence: CSDCDYTF. Using reference TRBV29-1 and TRBJ1-2 for the parts outside the CDR3, the full variable domain is SAVISQKPSRDICQRGTSLTIQCQVDSQVTMMFWYRQQPGQSLTLIATANQGSEATYESGFVIDKFPISRPNLTFSTLTVSNMSPEDSSIYLCSDCDYTFGSGTRLTVV.

This clonotype is a singleton in its sample. This sequence joins TRBV10-3 and TRBJ2-5, with D possibly TRBD1 on 7 matching bases. From germline, CDR1 is ENHRY and CDR2 SYGVKD. CDR3 length: 12 residues. Trimming shortened V by 11 bases and J by 4 bases, and 14 bases separated the two germline ends. This CDR3 is CADRAGRETQYF. Here the CDR3 DNA reads TGTGCCGACAGGGCCGGGAGAGAGACCCAGTACTTC.

To note about this clonotype: Lacking the conserved final phenylalanine or tryptophan, this CDR3 likely reflects a read error. The chain joins TRBV9 to TRBJ1-5; 10 bases agree with TRBD1. CDR3 length equals 14 residues. Germline V gene sequence: CDR1 SGDLS, CDR2 YYNGEE. After removal of 4 bases from V and 5 bases from J, the junction contained 3 bases not matched to a gene. CDR3 nucleotide sequence: TGTGCCAGCAGCTACGGACAGGGGGATCAGCCCCAGCATTCT. As protein: CASSYGQGDQPQHS.

Note on this clonotype: A single base separates this from a much larger clone, so it may be a read error. The chain employs TRBV2 and TRBJ1-5, with D unresolved. CDR1 is SNHLY, CDR2 FYNNEI, per germline. CDR3 size: 15 residues. The CDR3 reads CASSDSAALNQPRHF. CDR3 sequence (DNA): TGTGCCAGCAGTGATTCGGCAGCTCTCAATCAGCCCCGGCATTTT.

The chain links TRBV19 to TRBJ1-1; D is undetermined. This CDR3 is 14 amino acids long. V lost 3 bases and J lost 1, with 9 bases in between. CDR1 LNHDA and CDR2 SQIVND come from the germline V gene (reference sequence). The chain's CDR3 is CASSIGVENTEAFF. CDR3 coding DNA: TGTGCCAGTAGTATCGGGGTCGAGAACACTGAAGCTTTCTTT.

This clonotype was observed a handful of times. V gene TRBV4-2 combines with J gene TRBJ2-7; D uncertain. The CDR3 has 16 amino acids. Germline values: CDR1 LGHNA, CDR2 YNFKEQ. Deletions cut 4 bases from V and 0 bases from J, with 16 bases between. Here the CDR3 DNA reads TGTGCCAGCAGCCCCCAAGGGCCAGGAGTCTCCTACGAGCAGTACTTC. It encodes CASSPQGPGVSYEQYF.

The rearrangement links TRBV4-2 to TRBJ2-7; a weak D match, TRBD1 (6 bases). V was clipped by 1 base and J by 0 bases, with 13 bases between them. Germline assignment: CDR1 LGHNA and CDR2 YNFKEQ. The CDR3 covers 16 residues. The CDR3: CASSQGVRTDSYEQYF. In DNA, the CDR3 is TGTGCCAGCAGCCAAGGCGTAAGGACAGACTCCTACGAGCAGTACTTC.

Regarding this clonotype: A much larger clone is a single base away; this may be a read error. The gene calls are TRBV29-1 and TRBJ1-1, with D maybe TRBD1 (6 bases). The CDR3 extends over 13 amino acids. Germline CDR1 and CDR2: SQVTM and ANQGSEA. Trimming cost V 2 bases and J 6 bases, with 13 bases left between them. CDR3 protein: CSVECTGGPEAFF. The DNA for the CDR3 is TGCAGCGTTGAATGCACCGGGGGCCCTGAAGCTTTCTTT. The full variable domain, completed using reference TRBV29-1 and TRBJ1-1, is SAVISQKPSRDICQRGTSLTIQCQVDSQVTMMFWYRQQPGQSLTLIATANQGSEATYESGFVIDKFPISRPNLTFSTLTVSNMSPEDSSIYLCSVECTGGPEAFFGQGTRLTVV.

This clonotype has a count of ten or more. V and J are TRBV7-4 and TRBJ1-5, with 7 positions matching TRBD1. This CDR3 spans 16 amino acids. The J segment lost 2 bases and the V segment lost 3 bases, leaving 7 bases of the junction unmatched. From germline, CDR1 is SGHVT and CDR2 SQSDAQ. CDR3 in DNA: TGTGCCAGCAGCTTTCATACAGGGGATTGCAATCAGCCCCAGCATTTT. It specifies CASSFHTGDCNQPQHF.